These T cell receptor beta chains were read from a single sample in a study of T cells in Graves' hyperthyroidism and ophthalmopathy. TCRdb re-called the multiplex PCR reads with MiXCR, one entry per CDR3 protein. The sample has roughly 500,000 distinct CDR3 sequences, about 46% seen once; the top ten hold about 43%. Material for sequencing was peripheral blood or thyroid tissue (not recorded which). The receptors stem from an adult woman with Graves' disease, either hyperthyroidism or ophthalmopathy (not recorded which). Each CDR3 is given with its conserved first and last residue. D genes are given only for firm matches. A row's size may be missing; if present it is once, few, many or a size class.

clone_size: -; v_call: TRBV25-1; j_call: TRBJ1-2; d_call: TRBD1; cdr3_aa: CASSEIGQGSNYGYTF; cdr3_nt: TGTGCCAGCAGTGAAATAGGACAGGGGAGTAACTATGGCTACACCTTC
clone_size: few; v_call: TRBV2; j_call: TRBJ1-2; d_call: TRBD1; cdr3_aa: CASSRTGPNYGYTF; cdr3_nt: TGTGCCAGCAGTCGGACAGGGCCGAACTATGGCTACACCTTC
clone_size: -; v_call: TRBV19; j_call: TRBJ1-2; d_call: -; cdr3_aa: CASSKGQLDGYTF; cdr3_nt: TGTGCCAGTAGTAAAGGACAGCTAGATGGCTACACCTTC
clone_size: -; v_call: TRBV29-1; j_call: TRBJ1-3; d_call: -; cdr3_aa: CSVAGISSGNTIYF; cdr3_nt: TGCAGCGTGGCAGGGATTTCCTCTGGAAACACCATATATTTT
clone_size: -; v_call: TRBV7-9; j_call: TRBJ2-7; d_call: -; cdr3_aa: CASSLYSDTSYEQYF; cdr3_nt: TGTGCCAGCAGCTTATACTCCGACACCTCCTACGAGCAGTACTTC
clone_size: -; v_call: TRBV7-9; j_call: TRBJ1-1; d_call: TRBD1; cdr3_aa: CASSETGGTEAFF; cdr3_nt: TGTGCCAGCTCCGAAACAGGGGGCACTGAAGCTTTCTTT
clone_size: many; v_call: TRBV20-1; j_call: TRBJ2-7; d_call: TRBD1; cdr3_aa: CSAPGTGVEQYF; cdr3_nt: TGCAGTGCCCCCGGGACAGGGGTTGAGCAGTACTTC
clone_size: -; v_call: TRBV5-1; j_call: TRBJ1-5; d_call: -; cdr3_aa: CASSLSGEYNQPQHF; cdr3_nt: TGCGCCAGCAGCTTGTCAGGGGAGTACAATCAGCCCCAGCATTTT
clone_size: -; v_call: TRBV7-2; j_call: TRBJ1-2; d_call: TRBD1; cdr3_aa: CASSLGGTGNYGYTF; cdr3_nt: TGTGCCAGCAGCTTAGGAGGGACAGGGAACTATGGCTACACCTTC
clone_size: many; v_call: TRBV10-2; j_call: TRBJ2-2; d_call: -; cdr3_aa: CASSPGTGVANTGELFF; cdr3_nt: TGCGCCAGCAGTCCCGGGACGGGCGTCGCGAACACCGGGGAGCTGTTTTTT
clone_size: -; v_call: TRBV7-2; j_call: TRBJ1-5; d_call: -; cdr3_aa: CASSLATSGETQHF; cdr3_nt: TGTGCCAGCAGCTTAGCAACCTCGGGGGAGACCCAGCATTTT
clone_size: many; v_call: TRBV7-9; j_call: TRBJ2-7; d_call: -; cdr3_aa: CASSARQGSIAYEQYF; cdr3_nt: TGTGCCAGCAGCGCCCGTCAGGGGTCGATAGCCTACGAGCAGTACTTC
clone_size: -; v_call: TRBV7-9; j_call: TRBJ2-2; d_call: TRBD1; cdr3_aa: CASRGQGNTGELFF; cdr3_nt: TGTGCCAGCAGGGGACAGGGCAACACCGGGGAGCTGTTTTTT
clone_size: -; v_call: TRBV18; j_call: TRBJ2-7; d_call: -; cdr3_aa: CASSPLDSYEQYF; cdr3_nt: TGTGCCAGCTCACCACTGGACAGCTACGAGCAGTACTTC
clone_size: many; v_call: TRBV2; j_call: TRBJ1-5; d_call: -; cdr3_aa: CASGREGDQPQHF; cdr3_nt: TGTGCCAGCGGCAGGGAAGGGGATCAGCCCCAGCATTTT
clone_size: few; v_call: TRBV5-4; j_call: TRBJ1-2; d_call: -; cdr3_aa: CASSLVVYGYTF; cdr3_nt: TGTGCCAGCAGCTTGGTGGTCTATGGCTACACCTTC
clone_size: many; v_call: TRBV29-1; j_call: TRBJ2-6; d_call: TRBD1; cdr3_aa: CSAGTGNSGANVLTF; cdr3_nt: TGCAGCGCAGGGACAGGGAACTCTGGGGCCAACGTCCTGACTTTC
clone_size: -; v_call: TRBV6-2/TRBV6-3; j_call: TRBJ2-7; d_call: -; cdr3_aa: CASSYYTTGDGDIKSSYEQYF; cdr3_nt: TGTGCCAGCAGTTACTATACGACCGGGGACGGAGATATTAAAAGCTCCTACGAGCAGTACTTC
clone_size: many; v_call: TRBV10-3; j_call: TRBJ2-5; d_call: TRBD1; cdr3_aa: CAISDPGTGEETQYF; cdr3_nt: TGTGCCATCAGTGACCCGGGGACAGGGGAAGAGACCCAGTACTTC
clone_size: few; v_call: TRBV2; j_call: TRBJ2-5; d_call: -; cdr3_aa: CASSEGLGAEETQYF; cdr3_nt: TGTGCCAGCAGTGAAGGCCTTGGGGCAGAAGAGACCCAGTACTTC
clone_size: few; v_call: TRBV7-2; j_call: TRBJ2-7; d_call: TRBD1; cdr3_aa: CASSYETGSEQYF; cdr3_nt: TGTGCCAGCAGCTACGAGACAGGGTCCGAGCAGTACTTC
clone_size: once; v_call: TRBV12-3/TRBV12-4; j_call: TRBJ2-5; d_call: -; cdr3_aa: CASSVRGVETQYF; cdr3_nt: TGTGCCAGCAGCGTAAGGGGAGTAGAGACCCAGTACTTC
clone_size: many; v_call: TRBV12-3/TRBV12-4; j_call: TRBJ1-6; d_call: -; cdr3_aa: CAPAGIGGRTLHF; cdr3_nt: TGTGCGCCAGCAGGTATTGGAGGTCGTACCCTCCACTTT
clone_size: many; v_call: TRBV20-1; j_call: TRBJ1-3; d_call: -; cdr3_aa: CSVKGWGSRSGNTIYF; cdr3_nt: TGCAGTGTTAAGGGGTGGGGTTCCCGCTCTGGAAACACCATATATTTT
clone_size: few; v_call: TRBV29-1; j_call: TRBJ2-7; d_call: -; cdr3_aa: CSVSWGGSYEQYF; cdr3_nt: TGCAGCGTATCATGGGGAGGCTCCTACGAGCAGTACTTC
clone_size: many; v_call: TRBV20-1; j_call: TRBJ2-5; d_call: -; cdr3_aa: CSAVGGGTGVETQYF; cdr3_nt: TGCAGTGCAGTGGGGGGGGGCACGGGGGTGGAGACCCAGTACTTC
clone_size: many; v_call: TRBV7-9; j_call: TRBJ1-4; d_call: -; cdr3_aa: CASSRRGQPNEKLFF; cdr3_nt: TGTGCCAGCAGCCGGAGGGGACAACCAAATGAAAAACTGTTTTTT
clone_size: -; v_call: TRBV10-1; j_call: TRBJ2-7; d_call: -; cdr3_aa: CASSGIRDGAYEQYF; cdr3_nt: TGCGCCAGCAGTGGGATCCGGGACGGAGCCTACGAGCAGTACTTC
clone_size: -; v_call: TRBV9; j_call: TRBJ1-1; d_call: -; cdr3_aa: CASSVGGPNTEAFF; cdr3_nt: TGTGCCAGCAGCGTAGGGGGACCGAACACTGAAGCTTTCTTT
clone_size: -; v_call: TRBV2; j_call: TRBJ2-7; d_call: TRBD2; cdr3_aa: CASRLTSGRSPPYEQYF; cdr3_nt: TGTGCCAGCAGACTGACTAGCGGGAGGTCCCCTCCCTACGAGCAGTACTTC
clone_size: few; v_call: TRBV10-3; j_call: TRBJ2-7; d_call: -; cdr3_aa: CAISELSYEQYF; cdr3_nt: TGTGCCATCAGTGAGTTGTCCTACGAGCAGTACTTC
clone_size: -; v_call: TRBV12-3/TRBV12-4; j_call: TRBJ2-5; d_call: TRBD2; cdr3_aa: CASSLSGSGTQYF; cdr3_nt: TGTGCCAGCAGTCTCAGCGGGAGCGGGACCCAGTACTTC
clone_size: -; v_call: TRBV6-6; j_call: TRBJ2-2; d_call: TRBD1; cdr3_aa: CASRVGQHNTGELFF; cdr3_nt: TGTGCCAGCAGGGTGGGACAGCATAACACCGGGGAGCTGTTTTTT
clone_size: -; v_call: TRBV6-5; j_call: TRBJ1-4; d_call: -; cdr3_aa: CASRQGLGEKLFF; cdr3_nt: TGTGCCAGCCGTCAGGGGCTCGGGGAAAAACTGTTTTTT
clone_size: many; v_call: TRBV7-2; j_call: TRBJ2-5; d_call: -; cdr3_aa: CASSQETQYF; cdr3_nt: TGTGCCAGCAGTCAGGAGACCCAGTACTTC
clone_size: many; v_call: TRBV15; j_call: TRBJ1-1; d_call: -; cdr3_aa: CATSRAYTEAFF; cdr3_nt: TGTGCCACCAGCAGAGCGTACACTGAAGCTTTCTTT
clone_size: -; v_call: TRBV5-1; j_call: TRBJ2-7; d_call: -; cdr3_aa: CASSESTGHPYEQYF; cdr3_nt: TGCGCCAGCAGCGAGAGTACAGGGCACCCCTACGAGCAGTACTTC
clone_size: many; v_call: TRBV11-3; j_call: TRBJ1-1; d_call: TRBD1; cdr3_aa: CASSSGAGQGDTEAFF; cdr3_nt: TGTGCCAGCAGCTCAGGGGCGGGACAGGGGGACACTGAAGCTTTCTTT
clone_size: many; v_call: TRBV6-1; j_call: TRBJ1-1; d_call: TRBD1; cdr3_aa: CASSDDRDTEAFF; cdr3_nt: TGTGCCAGCAGTGACGACAGGGACACTGAAGCTTTCTTT
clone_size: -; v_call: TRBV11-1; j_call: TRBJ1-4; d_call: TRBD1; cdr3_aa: CASSVTGTGDGKLFF; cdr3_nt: TGTGCCAGCAGCGTGACCGGGACAGGGGACGGAAAACTGTTTTTT
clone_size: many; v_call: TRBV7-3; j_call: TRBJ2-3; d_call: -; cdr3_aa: CASSLTSGSSTDTQYF; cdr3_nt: TGTGCCAGCAGCTTAACAAGCGGATCTAGCACAGATACGCAGTATTTT
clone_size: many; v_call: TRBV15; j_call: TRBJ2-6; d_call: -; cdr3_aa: CATSRDLEDWANVLTF; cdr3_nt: TGTGCCACCAGCAGAGATTTGGAGGACTGGGCCAACGTCCTGACTTTC
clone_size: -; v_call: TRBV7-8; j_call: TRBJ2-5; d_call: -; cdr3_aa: CASSPLGNQETQYF; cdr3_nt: TGTGCCAGCAGCCCCCTGGGGAATCAAGAGACCCAGTACTTC
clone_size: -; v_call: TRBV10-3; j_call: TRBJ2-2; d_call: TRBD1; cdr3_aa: CAIGRGTGGFTGELFF; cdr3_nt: TGTGCCATCGGCCGAGGGACAGGGGGTTTCACCGGGGAGCTGTTTTTT
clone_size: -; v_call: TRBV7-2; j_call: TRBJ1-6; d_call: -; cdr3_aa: CASSRLTGRSPLHF; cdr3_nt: TGTGCCAGCAGCCGACTAACGGGCCGTTCACCCCTCCACTTT
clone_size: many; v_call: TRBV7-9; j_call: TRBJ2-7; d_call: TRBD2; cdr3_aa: CASSSSAGDQYF; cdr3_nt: TGTGCCAGCAGCTCAAGCGCGGGAGACCAGTACTTC
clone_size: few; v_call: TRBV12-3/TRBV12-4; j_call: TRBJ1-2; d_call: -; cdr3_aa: CASSPDRPGGYTF; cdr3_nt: TGTGCCAGCAGTCCTGACAGGCCAGGTGGCTACACCTTC
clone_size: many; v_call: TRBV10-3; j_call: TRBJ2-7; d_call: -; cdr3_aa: CAISSGTDYEQYF; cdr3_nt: TGTGCCATCAGCAGCGGGACAGACTACGAGCAGTACTTC
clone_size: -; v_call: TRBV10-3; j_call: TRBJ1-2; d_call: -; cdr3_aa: CAISERGRGVNYGYTF; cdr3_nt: TGTGCCATCAGTGAGAGGGGGAGGGGGGTCAACTATGGCTACACCTTC
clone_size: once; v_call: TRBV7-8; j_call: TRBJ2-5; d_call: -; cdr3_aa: CASSTPGGRGETQYF; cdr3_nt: TGTGCCAGCAGCACCCCCGGGGGGCGGGGAGAGACCCAGTACTTC
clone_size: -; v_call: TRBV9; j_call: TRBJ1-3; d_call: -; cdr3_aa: CASSAGTEGNTIYF; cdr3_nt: TGTGCCAGTAGCGCAGGGACTGAAGGAAACACCATATATTTT
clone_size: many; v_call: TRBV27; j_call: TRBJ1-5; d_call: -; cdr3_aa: CASRQSYSNQPQHF; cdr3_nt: TGTGCCAGCCGACAGAGTTATAGCAATCAGCCCCAGCATTTT
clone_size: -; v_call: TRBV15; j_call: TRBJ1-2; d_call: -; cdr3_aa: CATSRDRGTYGYTF; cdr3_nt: TGTGCCACCAGCAGAGATCGGGGGACCTATGGCTACACCTTC
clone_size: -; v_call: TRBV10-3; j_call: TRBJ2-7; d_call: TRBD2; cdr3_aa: CAISGTGTSGSYEQYF; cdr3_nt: TGTGCCATCAGTGGAACTGGGACTAGCGGATCCTACGAGCAGTACTTC
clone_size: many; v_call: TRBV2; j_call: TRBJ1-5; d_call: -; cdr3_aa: CASSASTTVPPQHF; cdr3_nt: TGTGCCAGCAGTGCGAGTACGACAGTTCCGCCCCAGCATTTT